These 12 T cell receptor beta chains came from one sample sequenced in a study of post-analysis software for immune sequencing data. The authors incorporated unique molecular identifiers into the TCR beta cDNA libraries. TCRdb re-analysed the PCR reads in MiXCR, keeping a single row per CDR3 protein. The table records some 800,000 distinct CDR3 sequences, about 43% of them present only once. Which antigens these TCRs recognize remains unknown. Study-wide results and caveats: With TRBV5-6, TRBV5-1 and TRBV20-1 included, 4 or 5 TRBV segments were more frequent in patients than in controls.

The sample consisted of blood. The receptors originated from a girl between 10 and 17 years old with multiple sclerosis.

The chain is built from TRBV5-1 and TRBJ2-5, with 9 bases lining up with TRBD2. This CDR3 is built from 15 residues. Per germline, CDR1 SGHRS and CDR2 YFSETQ. The V segment lost 4 bases and the J segment 4 bases; nucleotides outside the gene matches: 8. CDR3 coding DNA: TGCGCCAGCAGCGTGATAGCGGGAGCGCTAGAGACCCAGTACTTC. It is translated as CASSVIAGALETQYF.

The DNA for the CDR3 is TGTGCCAGCAGCTATAGTGTGGCTGGGGCCAACGTCCTGACTTTC. Translated: CASSYSVAGANVLTF. The V call is TRBV7-2, the J call TRBJ2-6; the D is unclear. V gave up 4 bases and J gave up 2 bases, with 9 bases separating them. The germline V gene encodes CDR1 SGHTA and CDR2 FQGNSA. The CDR3 is made up of 15 amino acids.

This chain connects TRBV28 to TRBJ1-1; D not certain. The germline V gene encodes CDR1 MDHEN and CDR2 SYDVKM. Deletions cut 9 bases from V and 7 bases from J, with 9 bases between. The CDR3 totals 10 residues. The CDR3 reads CASQAREAFF. The CDR3 region has the DNA TGTGCCAGTCAGGCCCGTGAAGCTTTCTTT.

The genes are TRBV7-3 and TRBJ2-7; D unresolved. There are 14 residues in the CDR3. V dropped 2 bases and J dropped 2 bases, with 10 bases sitting between them. Germline CDR1 reads SGHTA; CDR2 reads FQGTGA. The CDR3 spells CASSLHGSTYEQYF. In DNA form, the CDR3 reads TGTGCCAGCAGCTTACATGGAAGTACCTACGAGCAGTACTTC.

This clonotype appeared a few times. This chain connects TRBV7-9 to TRBJ1-2, with 7 bases aligning to TRBD1. This CDR3 has 12 residues. CDR1 and CDR2 from the germline V gene are SEHNR and FQNEAQ (reference sequence). After removal of 5 bases from V and 9 bases from J, the junction contained 6 bases not matched to a gene. CDR3 DNA sequence: TGTGCCAGCAGCCCGGGACAGTGGAGCTACACCTTC. Protein product: CASSPGQWSYTF.

The V and J genes are TRBV24-1 and TRBJ1-5; D gene uncertain. Germline CDR1 reads KGHDR; CDR2 reads SFDVKD. V was trimmed by 3 bases and J by 1 base, leaving 6 bases between them. CDR3 length: 14 amino acids. CDR3 DNA sequence: TGTGCCACCAGTGATCCTCTAAGCAATCAGCCCCAGCATTTT. It is translated as CATSDPLSNQPQHF.

The rearrangement links TRBV12-3 or TRBV12-4 to TRBJ2-1, with 9 bases aligning to TRBD1. The V gene end was trimmed by 6 bases and the J gene end by 9 bases; junction bases not matched to a gene: 9. This CDR3 is built from 14 residues. The CDR3 DNA sequence: TGTGCCAGCAGAGCGGGACAGGGCGTCGGTGAGCAGTTCTTC. It is translated as CASRAGQGVGEQFF.

This clonotype has just a few counts. The rearrangement joins TRBV28 to TRBJ2-7; 11 bases align to TRBD2. CDR3 length: 15 amino acids. V lost 5 bases to trimming and J lost 0 bases; unmatched junction nucleotides: 3. Germline loops: CDR1 MDHEN, CDR2 SYDVKM. CDR3 residues: CASSTGTSGSYEQYF. CDR3 in DNA: TGTGCCAGCAGTACCGGGACTAGCGGCTCCTACGAGCAGTACTTC.

This clonotype was picked up one time. The J gene is TRBJ2-4, the V gene TRBV12-3 or TRBV12-4; D is unclear. The length of the CDR3 is 15 residues. The V end was cut by 3 bases, the J end by 0 bases, with 9 bases between. The DNA for the CDR3 is TGTGCCAGCAGTTTGACCGACGGAGCCAAAAACATTCAGTACTTC. It codes for CASSLTDGAKNIQYF.

The chain combines TRBV20-1 with TRBJ2-7; perhaps TRBD2 as D (7 bases). The CDR3 has 13 amino acids. Trimming removed 3 bases at V and 2 bases at J, with 11 bases between. Germline loops: CDR1 DFQATT, CDR2 SNEGSKA (reference sequence). The CDR3 DNA reads as TGCAGTGCTAGTGGGGGGGCGACCTACGAGCAGTACTTC. Residues: CSASGGATYEQYF.

V is TRBV4-2 and J is TRBJ2-7, with 10 bases aligning to TRBD2. CDR1 is LGHNA and CDR2 is YNFKEQ in the germline V gene. The CDR3 totals 17 residues. V was pared by 3 bases and J by 3 bases, with 11 bases of the junction left unmatched. CDR3 DNA sequence: TGTGCCAGCAGCCAGACATCCCTAGCGGGAGCGCGCTACGAGCAGTACTTC. Its translation: CASSQTSLAGARYEQYF.

V is TRBV12-3 or TRBV12-4 and J is TRBJ2-3; 8 bases match TRBD2. This CDR3 has 14 amino acids. Trimming cost V 3 bases and J 6 bases; bases outside gene matches: 5. The CDR3: CASSFNLAGDTQYF. DNA for the CDR3: TGTGCCAGCAGTTTTAATCTAGCGGGTGATACGCAGTATTTT.